This T cell receptor (beta chain) was obtained from a study of cytomegalovirus exposure and HLA in healthy donors. Points from the study as a whole: In a later analysis, at a false discovery rate of 0.05, approximately 16,000 TCR beta sequences matched HLA alleles. TRBV6-2, TRBV6-3 and some other V segments were excluded as indistinguishable. In a later analysis, a missense DCLRE1C variant was linked to TCR beta V- and J-gene trimming.

This clone was counted a few times. Its antigen remains unknown. Both 60 Vbeta primers and 13 Jbeta primers went into the PCR. Source study methods: Approximately 11 million shared chains were among the roughly 80 million unique TCR beta chains that a later analysis counted. The repertoire was sequenced with immunoSEQ multiplex PCR; TCRdb's copy has only in-frame clones and lacks some. Clonal size and the V and J genes are those of that table, whereas D and trimming came from the DNA. The table includes 55,000 to 75,000 clones, less than 65% detected once. The germline CDR1 and CDR2 sequences are SGHTA and FQGNSA. The CDR3 has 13 residues. With 4 bases clipped from V and 6 bases from J, the junction kept 0 bases outside the gene matches.

The specimen was PBMCs. The clonotype originates from a man in his thirties or forties in good health and CMV-seronegative. The chain couples TRBV7-2 to TRBJ2-3; 11 bases are a match to TRBD2. DNA for the CDR3: TGTGCCAGCAGCTGGACTAGCGGGGATACGCAGTATTTT. It specifies CASSWTSGDTQYF.